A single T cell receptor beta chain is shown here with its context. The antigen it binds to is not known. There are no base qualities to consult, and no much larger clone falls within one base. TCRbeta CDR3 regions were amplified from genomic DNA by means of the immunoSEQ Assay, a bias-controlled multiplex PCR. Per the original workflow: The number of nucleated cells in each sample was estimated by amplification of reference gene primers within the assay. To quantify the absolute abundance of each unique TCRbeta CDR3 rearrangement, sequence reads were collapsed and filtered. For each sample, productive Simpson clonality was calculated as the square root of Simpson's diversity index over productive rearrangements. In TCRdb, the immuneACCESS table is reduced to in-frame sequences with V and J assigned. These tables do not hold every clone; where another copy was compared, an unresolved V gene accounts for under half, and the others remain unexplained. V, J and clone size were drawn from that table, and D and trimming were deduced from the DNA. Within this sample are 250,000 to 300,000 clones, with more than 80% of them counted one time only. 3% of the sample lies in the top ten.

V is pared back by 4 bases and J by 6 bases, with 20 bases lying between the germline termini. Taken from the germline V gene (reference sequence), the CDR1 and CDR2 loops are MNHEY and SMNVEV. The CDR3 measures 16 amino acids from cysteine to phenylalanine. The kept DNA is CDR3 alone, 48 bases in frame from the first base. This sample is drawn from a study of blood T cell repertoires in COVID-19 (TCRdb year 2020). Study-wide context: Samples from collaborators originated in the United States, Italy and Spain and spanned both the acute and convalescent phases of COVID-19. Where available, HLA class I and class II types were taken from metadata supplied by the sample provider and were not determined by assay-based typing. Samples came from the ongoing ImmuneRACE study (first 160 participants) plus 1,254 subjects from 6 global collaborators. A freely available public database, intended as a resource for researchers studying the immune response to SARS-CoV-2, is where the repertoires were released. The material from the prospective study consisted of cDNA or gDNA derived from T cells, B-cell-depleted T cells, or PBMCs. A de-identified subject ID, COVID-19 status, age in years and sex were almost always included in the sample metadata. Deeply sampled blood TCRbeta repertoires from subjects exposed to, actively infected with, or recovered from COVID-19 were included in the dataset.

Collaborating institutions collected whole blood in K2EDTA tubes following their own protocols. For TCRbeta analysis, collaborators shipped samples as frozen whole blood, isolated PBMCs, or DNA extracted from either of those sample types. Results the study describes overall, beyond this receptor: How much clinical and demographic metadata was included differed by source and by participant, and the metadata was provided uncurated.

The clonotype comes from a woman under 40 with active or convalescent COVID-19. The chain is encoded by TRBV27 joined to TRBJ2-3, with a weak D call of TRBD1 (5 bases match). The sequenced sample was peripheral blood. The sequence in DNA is TGTGCCAGCAGTTCCCATCCCAGGGCTCCCTCGGATACGCAGTATTTT. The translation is CASSSHPRAPSDTQYF.